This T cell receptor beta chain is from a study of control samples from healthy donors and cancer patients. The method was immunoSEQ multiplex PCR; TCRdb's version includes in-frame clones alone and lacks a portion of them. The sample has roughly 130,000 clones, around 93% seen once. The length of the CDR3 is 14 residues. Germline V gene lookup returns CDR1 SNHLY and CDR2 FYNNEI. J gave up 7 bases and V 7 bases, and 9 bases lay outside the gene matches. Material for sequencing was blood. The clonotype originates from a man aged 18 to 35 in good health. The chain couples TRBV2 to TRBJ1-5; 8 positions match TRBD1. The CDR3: CASNRQGSRQPQHF. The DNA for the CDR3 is TGTGCCAGCAATCGACAGGGGTCTCGCCAGCCCCAGCATTTT.